Sequencing of this T cell receptor beta chain was carried out in a study of cytomegalovirus exposure and HLA in healthy donors. Notes on the study in general: In a later analysis, most CMV-associated TCR beta chains appeared HLA-restricted.

Worth noting for this clone: Its antigen is not identified.

V was cut by 11 bases and J by 0 bases, with 13 bases left in between. Germline lookup yields CDR1 MGHDK and CDR2 SYGVNS. The CDR3 has 13 residues. The PCR was carried out with 60 Vbeta primers and 13 Jbeta primers. The protocol was immunoSEQ multiplex PCR, while the TCRdb copy is restricted to in-frame clones and leaves out a portion. There are about 200,000 clones in the sample, with 0.74% held by the top ten. Sequencing used PBMCs. The sequence was obtained from a boy aged 5-17 years in good health and CMV-seronegative. The V call is TRBV25-1, the J call TRBJ1-1; maybe TRBD1 (6 bases). The CDR3 reads CASNGQMNTEAFF. The CDR3 nucleotides are TGTGCCTCCAATGGACAGATGAACACTGAAGCTTTCTTT.